This T cell receptor (beta chain) was sequenced in a study of human T cells and chemical hapten exposure. Unmatched junction bases numbered 8, after V lost 8 bases and J lost 9 bases. CDR1 is WSHSY, CDR2 SAAADI, per germline. The length of the CDR3 is 14 residues. There are many counts of this clonotype. Time point: patch test 1, 2 weeks after DPC sensitization. Stated treatment: therapeutic diphenylcyclopropenone sensitization with weekly scalp DPC. A single record per CDR3 protein comes from TCRdb applying MiXCR to the RACE reads. The sample gives about 49,000 distinct CDR3 sequences, less than 10% of which show up once; 4.5% is in the top ten.

The source was whole blood, collected in connection with sensitization to the hapten diphenylcyclopropenone (DPC). The V and J genes are TRBV10-2 and TRBJ2-1, with 12 bases aligning to TRBD2. This clonotype was obtained from a woman aged 45-65 years with alopecia areata. Some clones in this sample may be carry-over from other donors' samples. CDR3 sequence: CASGSSGRASEQFF. In DNA form, the CDR3 reads TGCGCCAGCGGGTCTAGCGGGAGGGCCTCTGAGCAGTTCTTC.